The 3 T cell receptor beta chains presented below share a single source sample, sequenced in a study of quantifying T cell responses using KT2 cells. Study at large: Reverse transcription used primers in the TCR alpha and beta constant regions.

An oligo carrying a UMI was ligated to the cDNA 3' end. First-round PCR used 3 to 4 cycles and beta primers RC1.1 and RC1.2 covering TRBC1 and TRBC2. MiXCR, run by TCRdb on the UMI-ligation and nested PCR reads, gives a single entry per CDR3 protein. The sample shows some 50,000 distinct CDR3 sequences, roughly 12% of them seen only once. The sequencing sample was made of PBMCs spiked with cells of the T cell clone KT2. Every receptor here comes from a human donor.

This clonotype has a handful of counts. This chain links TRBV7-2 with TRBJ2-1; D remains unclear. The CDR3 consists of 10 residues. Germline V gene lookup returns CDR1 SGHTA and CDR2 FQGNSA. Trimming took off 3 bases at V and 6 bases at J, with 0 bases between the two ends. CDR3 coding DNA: TGTGCCAGCAGCTTCAATGAGCAGTTCTTC. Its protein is CASSFNEQFF. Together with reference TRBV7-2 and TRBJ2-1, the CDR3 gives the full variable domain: GAGVSQSPSNKVTEKGKDVELRCDPISGHTALYWYRQSLGQGLEFLIYFQGNSAPDKSGLPSDRFSAERTGGSVSTLTIQRTQQEDSAVYLCASSFNEQFFGPGTRLTVL.

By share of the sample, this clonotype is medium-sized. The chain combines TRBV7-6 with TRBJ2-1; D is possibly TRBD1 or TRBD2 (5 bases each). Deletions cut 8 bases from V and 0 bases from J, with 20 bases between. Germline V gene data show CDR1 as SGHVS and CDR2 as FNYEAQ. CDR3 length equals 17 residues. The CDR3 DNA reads TGTGCCAGCTCCTCCCGCTTCAGGGAGAGCTCCTACAATGAGCAGTTCTTC. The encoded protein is CASSSRFRESSYNEQFF.

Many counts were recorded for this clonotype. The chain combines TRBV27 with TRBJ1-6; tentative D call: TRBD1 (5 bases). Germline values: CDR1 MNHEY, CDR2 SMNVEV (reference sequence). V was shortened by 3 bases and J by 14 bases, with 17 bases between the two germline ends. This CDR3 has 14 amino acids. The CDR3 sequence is CASSLGRKKFTLHF. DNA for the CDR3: TGTGCCAGCAGTTTGGGACGGAAGAAATTCACCCTCCACTTT.